This T cell receptor beta chain emerged from a study of blood T cell repertoires in COVID-19. Sequencing used immunoSEQ multiplex PCR; TCRdb keeps in-frame clones, though not all of them. The top ten clones hold less than 8% of a sample with some 100,000 clones, roughly 88% of them seen once. Germline V gives CDR1 SGHVS, CDR2 FQNEAQ. CDR3 length: 15 amino acids. After removal of 5 bases from V and 7 bases from J, the junction contained 5 bases not matched to a gene. Sequencing was performed on peripheral blood. V usage is TRBV7-8 and J usage is TRBJ1-6, with TRBD1 identical over 10 bases. The TCR comes from a woman older than 75 with active or convalescent COVID-19. CDR3 coding DNA: TGTGCCAGCAGCGTAGGACAGGGGGGGAATTCACCCCTCCACTTT. This encodes CASSVGQGGNSPLHF.